Sequencing of this TCR beta chain was carried out in a study of Ad26.COV2.S vaccination and SARS-CoV-2 variants. In the study overall: Intramuscular Ad26.COV2.S doses were given once or twice, 56 days apart. General observations from the study: Non-spike TCR breadth showed similarity between vaccine and placebo recipients.

Worth noting for this clone: Its matching antigen is unknown.

Profiled with immunoSEQ multiplex PCR; TCRdb holds only in-frame clones, not every one. The table includes around 400,000 clones, about 88% detected once. CDR1 and CDR2 (germline): SQVTM, ANQGSEA. CDR3 length: 13 amino acids. Trimming cost V 8 bases and J 4 bases, with 17 bases left between them. Sample treatment: around 19 received Ad26.COV2.S at low or high dose, single or two shots; 5 received placebo; per-sample allocation not given. Collection of samples fell on day 63 after the first vaccine or placebo injection. Specimen: peripheral blood, collected in a trial of Ad26.COV2.S vaccine versus placebo. This sequence originates from a person between 18 and 60 years old who received the Ad26.COV2.S COVID-19 vaccine or a placebo. J is TRBJ1-1 and V is TRBV29-1, with a tentative D call TRBD1 (5 bases). DNA for the CDR3: TGCAGCACCTCGACACAGCAGGGCACTGAAGCTTTCTTT. Translating it yields CSTSTQQGTEAFF.